A single sample is the source of the 22 T cell receptor beta chains below, sequenced in a study of blood T cell repertoires in COVID-19. Using immunoSEQ multiplex PCR, the repertoire was profiled, and TCRdb retains in-frame clones only, with some absent. The sample lists fewer than 90,000 clones; around 86% were seen once. Sequencing was carried out using peripheral blood. The receptors originated from a man aged 50 to 59 with active or convalescent COVID-19.

This chain uses TRBV30 with TRBJ1-5; D ambiguous. CDR3 size: 17 residues. CDR1 GTSNPN and CDR2 SVGIG come from the germline V gene (reference sequence). V dropped 6 bases and J dropped 4 bases, with 25 bases sitting between them. In nucleotides, the CDR3 is TGTGCCTGTTCCACCTCAGCTTGGCCAGGACTAAATCAGCCCCAGCATTTT. It codes for CACSTSAWPGLNQPQHF.

The genes are TRBV5-4 and TRBJ2-5; possible D gene TRBD2, 6 bases. The V end was cut by 4 bases, the J end by 1 base, with 11 bases between. The CDR3 sequence is 14 residues long. The germline V gene has CDR1 SGHNT and CDR2 YYREEE (reference sequence). CDR3 protein: CASSAVAVQETQYF. CDR3 DNA sequence: TGTGCCAGCAGCGCAGTAGCGGTCCAAGAGACCCAGTACTTC.

The V and J genes are TRBV5-1 and TRBJ2-1; 14 bases are a match to TRBD2. This CDR3 comprises 16 residues. CDR1 and CDR2 from the germline V gene are SGHRS and YFSETQ. The V and J ends lost 4 bases and 9 bases, in that order; junction bases with no gene match: 9. The CDR3 DNA reads as TGCGCCAGCAGCCGAGGACTAGCGGGGGGCGTAGGTGAGCAGTTCTTC. This codes for CASSRGLAGGVGEQFF.

This chain links TRBV12-3 or TRBV12-4 with TRBJ1-2; 9 bases fit TRBD1. V lost 6 bases, J lost 7 bases, and 6 bases stayed unmatched. This CDR3 is 13 amino acids long. Here the CDR3 reads CASSGQGSSGYTF. CDR3 coding DNA: TGTGCCAGCAGCGGACAGGGGAGTAGTGGCTACACCTTC.

In this sample, this clone turned up once. The chain uses TRBV4-1 and TRBJ2-1; D remains ambiguous. Germline assignment: CDR1 MGHRA and CDR2 YSYEKL. The CDR3 consists of 16 residues. V lost 1 base, J lost 0 bases, and 10 bases lay in between. The CDR3 loop reads CASSQGSLSSYNEQFF. The CDR3 bases are TGCGCCAGCAGCCAAGGAAGCCTAAGCTCCTACAATGAGCAGTTCTTC.

The chain couples TRBV18 to TRBJ2-3; the match to TRBD2 covers 9 bases. The CDR3 runs 16 residues. The V gene's germline CDR1 is KGHSH and CDR2 LQKENI. V shed 0 bases, J shed 6 bases, and the junction held 7 bases outside the gene matches. The CDR3 nucleotides read TGTGCCAGCTCACCACCCACTAGCGGGCGCAGGGATACGCAGTATTTT. It codes for CASSPPTSGRRDTQYF.

The table lists this clone with a few counts. The chain employs TRBV30 and TRBJ2-4; 11 nucleotides line up with TRBD2. Trimming took 0 bases from V and 4 from J; bases not matched to a gene: 14. Germline V gene data show CDR1 as GTSNPN and CDR2 as SVGIG (reference sequence). The CDR3 covers 19 residues. CDR3 nucleotide sequence: TGTGCCTGGAGTGTATGGGGGACTAGCGGAGTTCTCAGTAAAAACATTCAGTACTTC. Translated, it gives CAWSVWGTSGVLSKNIQYF.

V is TRBV4-1 and J is TRBJ2-1; 7 bases are a match to TRBD2. The V and J ends lost 5 bases and 0 bases, in that order; junction bases with no gene match: 7. This CDR3 has 16 residues. Germline V gives CDR1 MGHRA, CDR2 YSYEKL. Here the CDR3 reads CASSVTGGISYNEQFF. The CDR3 DNA follows: TGCGCCAGCAGCGTGACGGGGGGAATCTCCTACAATGAGCAGTTCTTC.

The table lists this clone with a count of one. V gene TRBV2 combines with J gene TRBJ1-4, with D possibly TRBD1 on 5 matching bases. V gave up 7 bases and J gave up 4 bases, with 13 bases separating them. CDR1 is SNHLY, CDR2 FYNNEI, per germline. The CDR3 loop spans 14 amino acids. DNA for the CDR3: TGTGCCAGCACCTTACAGGAAGTTAATGAAAAACTGTTTTTT. Encoded protein: CASTLQEVNEKLFF.

This rearrangement joins TRBV27 to TRBJ2-1, with D possibly being TRBD1 (6 bases). V dropped 6 bases and J dropped 7 bases, with 16 bases sitting between them. This CDR3 spans 14 amino acids. CDR1 MNHEY and CDR2 SMNVEV come from the germline V gene (reference sequence). The CDR3 loop reads CASRYDRTANEQFF. The CDR3 DNA reads TGTGCCAGCAGGTATGACCGGACAGCGAATGAGCAGTTCTTC.

The chain joins TRBV7-9 to TRBJ2-1, with 13 nucleotides matching TRBD2. The length of the CDR3 is 16 residues. Germline values: CDR1 SEHNR, CDR2 FQNEAQ (reference sequence). With V trimmed by 6 bases and J by 7 bases, 9 bases remained unmatched. CDR3 coding DNA: TGTGCCAGCAGTACCTCTCCGGGACTAGCGGGGAATGAGCAGTTCTTC. Amino acids: CASSTSPGLAGNEQFF. Supplemented by reference TRBV7-9 and TRBJ2-1, the full variable domain reads DTGVSQNPRHKITKRGQNVTFRCDPISEHNRLYWYRQTLGQGPEFLTYFQNEAQLEKSRLLSDRFSAERPKGSFSTLEIQRTEQGDSAMYLCASSTSPGLAGNEQFFGPGTRLTVL.

The chain recombines TRBV19 with TRBJ1-4; 7 bases agree with TRBD1. The germline gives CDR1 LNHDA, CDR2 SQIVND (reference sequence). Trimming at V came to 5 bases and at J to 2 bases, leaving 2 bases not matched to a gene. This CDR3 is 14 amino acids long. In nucleotides, the CDR3 is TGTGCCAGTAGTGAGGGGGCGACTAATGAAAAACTGTTTTTT. This translates into CASSEGATNEKLFF.

V gene TRBV7-6 combines with J gene TRBJ2-1; TRBD2 might be the D (6 bases). The CDR3 runs to 16 residues. Germline V gene data show CDR1 as SGHVS and CDR2 as FNYEAQ. With 0 bases removed from V and 4 bases from J, the gap between germline ends came to 13 bases. The CDR3 DNA sequence: TGTGCCAGCAGCTTAGCGCCAGGAGCGGGTTACAATGAGCAGTTCTTC. It is translated as CASSLAPGAGYNEQFF.

The chain has TRBV6-6 and TRBJ2-5; 12 nucleotides agree with TRBD2. From germline, CDR1 is MNHNY and CDR2 SVGAGI (reference sequence). The V and J ends lost 5 bases and 5 bases, in that order; junction bases with no gene match: 9. This CDR3 contains 16 residues. The CDR3, as DNA: TGTGCCAGCAGTCGACTAGCGGGGGTCCGGGGGGAGACCCAGTACTTC. It is translated as CASSRLAGVRGETQYF.

The chain is built from TRBV5-4 and TRBJ2-7; 7 bases are a match to TRBD1. Germline lookup yields CDR1 SGHNT and CDR2 YYREEE (reference sequence). Unmatched junction bases numbered 0, after V lost 0 bases and J lost 3 bases. CDR3 size: 13 residues. Here the CDR3 reads CASSLDRGYEQYV. The CDR3 DNA reads as TGTGCCAGCAGCTTGGACAGGGGCTACGAGCAGTACGTC.

The CDR3 sequence: CASSVTGEGGRETQYF. Here the CDR3 DNA reads TGTGCCAGCAGCGTGACAGGGGAAGGGGGAAGAGAGACCCAGTACTTC. The chain joins TRBV5-6 to TRBJ2-5; 8 bases agree with TRBD1. Per the germline V gene, CDR1 is SGHDT and CDR2 is YYEEEE. The length of the CDR3 is 16 residues. V gave up 4 bases and J gave up 4 bases; unmatched junction bases: 12.

CDR3 amino acids: CASSIVRYEQYF. CDR3 bases: TGTGCCAGTAGTATAGTGAGGTACGAGCAGTACTTC. The chain employs TRBV19 and TRBJ2-7, with D unresolved. Looked up from germline, CDR1 is LNHDA and CDR2 is SQIVND (reference sequence). Trimming cost V 1 base and J 4 bases, with 5 bases left between them. CDR3 length: 12 residues.

The chain couples TRBV9 to TRBJ2-7; 9 nucleotides align to TRBD1. The CDR3 loop spans 16 amino acids. The trim removed 4 bases at V and 3 bases at J, leaving 11 bases unmatched. Germline V gene lookup returns CDR1 SGDLS and CDR2 YYNGEE. This CDR3 reads CASSTPTGTGIYEQYF. CDR3 nucleotides: TGTGCCAGCAGCACCCCCACCGGGACAGGGATCTACGAGCAGTACTTC.

The chain is built from TRBV2 and TRBJ2-7; 11 nucleotides match TRBD1. J lost 7 bases, V lost 4 bases, and 9 bases had no gene match. This CDR3 region has 15 residues. CDR1 and CDR2 (germline): SNHLY, FYNNEI. The CDR3 protein is CASSVGQGGFGEQYF. CDR3 nucleotides: TGTGCCAGCAGTGTGGGACAGGGGGGCTTTGGGGAGCAGTACTTC. Together with reference TRBV2 and TRBJ2-7, the CDR3 gives the full variable domain: EPEVTQTPSHQVTQMGQEVILRCVPISNHLYFYWYRQILGQKVEFLVSFYNNEISEKSEIFDDQFSVERPDGSNFTLKIRSTKLEDSAMYFCASSVGQGGFGEQYFGPGTRLTVT.

V and J are TRBV21-1 and TRBJ2-2; the table's D call TRBD2 went unverified against the DNA. TRBV21-1 constitutes a pseudogene. The CDR3 is 17 residues long. CDR3 protein: CASSNGERAPYTGELFF. The CDR3 DNA sequence: TGTGCCAGCAGCAACGGGGAGAGGGCCCCGTACACCGGGGAGCTGTTTTTT.

The V call is TRBV15, the J call TRBJ1-5; D is unresolved. V lost 2 bases and J 0 bases, leaving 11 bases between the germline ends. The CDR3 has 16 amino acids. Per germline, CDR1 LNHNV and CDR2 YYDKDF (reference sequence). The CDR3 loop reads CATSRNRLISNQPQHF. CDR3 nucleotides: TGTGCCACCAGCAGAAACCGACTTATTAGCAATCAGCCCCAGCATTTT. The full variable domain, completed using reference TRBV15 and TRBJ1-5, is DAMVIQNPRYQVTQFGKPVTLSCSQTLNHNVMYWYQQKSSQAPKLLFHYYDKDFNNEADTPDNFQSRRPNTSFCFLDIRSPGLGDTAMYLCATSRNRLISNQPQHFGDGTRLSIL.

The CDR3 nucleotides read TGTGCCAGCAATCCCCGGACAGAAAACACCGGGGAGCTGTTTTTT. Translating gives CASNPRTENTGELFF. The gene calls are TRBV7-2 and TRBJ2-2; tentative D call: TRBD1 (6 bases). The CDR3 consists of 15 residues. Germline assignment: CDR1 SGHTA and CDR2 FQGNSA. V was trimmed by 7 bases and J by 2 bases, leaving 14 bases between them. Complete variable domain (other parts from reference TRBV7-2 and TRBJ2-2): GAGVSQSPSNKVTEKGKDVELRCDPISGHTALYWYRQSLGQGLEFLIYFQGNSAPDKSGLPSDRFSAERTGGSVSTLTIQRTQQEDSAVYLCASNPRTENTGELFFGEGSRLTVL.